Following are 5 T cell receptor beta chains from one sample sequenced in a study of blood T cell repertoires in COVID-19 (dated by TCRdb to 2018 to 2020). Library construction relied on the immunoSEQ multiplex PCR assay. The clones in this table, taken by TCRdb from immuneACCESS, are in-frame only. Not every clone is retained; where verified, under half of the shortfall comes from an unresolved V gene, and the cause of the rest is unknown. The sample table shows 150,000 to 200,000 clones, and more than 80% are seen once. The ten most abundant clones make up about 10% of the sample. The sequenced sample consisted of peripheral blood. These receptor sequences come from a woman aged 40 to 49 with COVID-19, enrolled during active disease.

Notes on this clone: A much larger clone differs from this one at a single base, so this may be a read error. The sample holds other DNA sequences that translate to the same CDR3. The chain employs TRBV7-9 and TRBJ2-7; possibly TRBD1 for D (5 bases). The germline V gene encodes CDR1 SEHNR and CDR2 FQNEAQ (reference sequence). The CDR3 extends over 12 amino acids. Trimming removed 2 bases from V and 3 bases from J, with 5 bases in between. The CDR3 here is CASSLQGYEQYF. The CDR3 DNA reads as TGTGCCAGCAGCTTACAGGGCTACGAGCAGTACTTC.

The chain is built from TRBV5-4 and TRBJ2-3; 7 bases line up with TRBD1. The CDR3 has 13 residues. With V trimmed by 5 bases and J by 5 bases, 5 bases remained unmatched. The germline CDR1 and CDR2 sequences are SGHNT and YYREEE (reference sequence). The CDR3 DNA is TGTGCCAGCAGAGAGGGGGCCCAAGATACGCAGTATTTT. It codes for CASREGAQDTQYF.

The chain combines TRBV30 with TRBJ1-2, with TRBD1 as a possible D gene (5 bases). V was clipped by 2 bases and J by 7 bases, with 14 bases between them. The germline gives CDR1 GTSNPN, CDR2 SVGIG (reference sequence). This CDR3 is built from 13 residues. The CDR3 is CAWSPGDWGGYTF. Written as DNA, the CDR3 is TGTGCCTGGAGTCCGGGGGACTGGGGTGGCTACACCTTC.

This CDR3 is CASSAGQIPRELFF. The CDR3, as DNA: TGTGCCAGCAGCGCGGGACAGATCCCCCGGGAGCTGTTTTTT. V gene TRBV2 combines with J gene TRBJ2-2; weak D call: TRBD1 (7 bases). This CDR3 comprises 14 residues. Germline V gene sequence: CDR1 SNHLY, CDR2 FYNNEI. With 6 bases removed from V and 9 bases from J, the gap between germline ends came to 17 bases.

The V gene is TRBV19, the J gene TRBJ1-2; TRBD1 matches at 8 bases. Trimming cost V 10 bases and J 8 bases; bases outside gene matches: 15. Germline V gives CDR1 LNHDA, CDR2 SQIVND (reference sequence). The CDR3 is 14 residues long. The DNA for the CDR3 is TGTGCCACTTCCGGGACAGGTGGAGCTCGGGGCTACACCTTC. This translates into CATSGTGGARGYTF.